This TCR beta chain was recovered during a study of T cells in Graves' hyperthyroidism and ophthalmopathy. Findings and limits, study-wide: For ophthalmopathy, model prediction preceded onset by a median roughly 5.9 months.

Amplification of TCR beta CDR3 regions was performed using RNA transcripts as template. The HTBI primer set drove a first-round RT-PCR of the TCR CDR3. Via MiXCR, TCRdb re-called the multiplex PCR reads, giving one row per CDR3 protein. The repertoire holds 490,000 or so distinct CDR3 sequences, with 22% as singletons. Germline V CDR1 and CDR2: MNHEY, SMNVEV (reference sequence). The CDR3 is made up of 15 amino acids. The V gene lost 3 bases and the J gene lost 2 bases, with 14 bases spanning the gap. As regards this clonotype: The antigen is not known.

The receptor comes from a woman in her seventies with Graves' ophthalmopathy. This chain links TRBV27 with TRBJ2-7; D might be TRBD2 (6 bases). Sequencing was performed on blood. In DNA form, the CDR3 reads TGTGCCAGCAGTTTTGGTGGGAGGACCGCCTACGAGCAGTACTTC. This encodes CASSFGGRTAYEQYF.